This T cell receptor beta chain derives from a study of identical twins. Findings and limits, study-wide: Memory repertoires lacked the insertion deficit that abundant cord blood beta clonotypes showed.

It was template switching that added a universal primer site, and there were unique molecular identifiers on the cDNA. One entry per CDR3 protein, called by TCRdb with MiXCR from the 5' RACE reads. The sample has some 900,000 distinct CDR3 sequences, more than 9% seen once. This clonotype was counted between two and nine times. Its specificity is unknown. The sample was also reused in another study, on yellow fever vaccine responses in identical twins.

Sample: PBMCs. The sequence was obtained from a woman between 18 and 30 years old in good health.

Here the CDR3 reads CASSESGLAGGQFF. The DNA for the CDR3 is TGTGCCAGCAGTGAATCTGGACTAGCGGGCGGGCAGTTCTTC. This chain links TRBV6-1 with TRBJ2-1, with 11 bases that match TRBD2. J was trimmed by 12 bases and V by 2 bases; bases with no gene match: 6. Germline CDR1 and CDR2: MNHNS and SASEGT. This CDR3 contains 14 residues.